A selection of T cell receptor beta chains follows, all from one sample in a study of CD8 T cells in Susac syndrome. TCRdb itself ran the immunoSEQ multiplex PCR reads through MiXCR, one entry per CDR3 protein. The data contain some 250,000 distinct CDR3 sequences, 90% to 97% of them singletons. The sample consisted of CD4+ T cells from PBMCs. These receptors all stem from a human donor with Susac syndrome. Both conserved end residues are part of each CDR3. Each record gives: clone size, D gene, J gene, V gene, CDR3 length, CDR3 DNA, CDR3 protein. A D gene is named only where the DNA matches it firmly. Expanded clones get a size class; other rows say once, few or many, or leave the size out.

abundance: once; d_gene: NA; j_gene: TRBJ2-2; v_gene: TRBV6-5; len: 13; CDR3nt: TGTGCCAGCAGCTGGACACCCCACGGTGAGCTGTTTTTT; CDR3aa: CASSWTPHGELFF
abundance: once; d_gene: TRBD2; j_gene: TRBJ2-3; v_gene: TRBV11-1; len: 17; CDR3nt: TGTGCCAGCAGCTTAGTCCTGACTAGCGGGAACACAGATACGCAGTATTTT; CDR3aa: CASSLVLTSGNTDTQYF
abundance: NA; d_gene: NA; j_gene: TRBJ1-5; v_gene: TRBV12-3/TRBV12-4; len: 12; CDR3nt: TGTGCCAGCAGTTTTCTGGGTCAGCCCCAGCATTTT; CDR3aa: CASSFLGQPQHF
abundance: NA; d_gene: TRBD2; j_gene: TRBJ2-3; v_gene: TRBV15; len: 18; CDR3nt: TGTGCCACCAGCAAAGGACTAGCGGGAATCTACGGCACAGATACGCAGTATTTT; CDR3aa: CATSKGLAGIYGTDTQYF
abundance: NA; d_gene: TRBD1; j_gene: TRBJ1-1; v_gene: TRBV9; len: 14; CDR3nt: TGTGCCAGCAGCGTCGGCCAGGGGGCGCGGAAAGCTTTCTTT; CDR3aa: CASSVGQGARKAFF
abundance: once; d_gene: NA; j_gene: TRBJ2-3; v_gene: TRBV5-1; len: 13; CDR3nt: TGCGCCAGCAGCTTGGGGCCGGCGGATACGCAGTATTTT; CDR3aa: CASSLGPADTQYF
abundance: once; d_gene: NA; j_gene: TRBJ2-2; v_gene: TRBV9; len: 14; CDR3nt: TGTGCCAGCAGCGTAGTTTCTTACACCGGGGAGCTGTTTTTT; CDR3aa: CASSVVSYTGELFF
abundance: NA; d_gene: TRBD1; j_gene: TRBJ2-5; v_gene: TRBV25-1; len: 13; CDR3nt: TGTGCCAGCAGTGGACAGGGGCGAGAGACCCAGTACTTC; CDR3aa: CASSGQGRETQYF
abundance: NA; d_gene: TRBD1; j_gene: TRBJ2-7; v_gene: TRBV2; len: 14; CDR3nt: TGTGCCAGCAGGATTGGACAGGTCGGGCGCGAGCAGTACTTC; CDR3aa: CASRIGQVGREQYF
abundance: NA; d_gene: TRBD2; j_gene: TRBJ2-7; v_gene: TRBV20-1; len: 16; CDR3nt: TGCAGTGCTAGAGATCGGAAACTAGCGGGAGCGTACGAGCAGTACTTC; CDR3aa: CSARDRKLAGAYEQYF
abundance: once; d_gene: NA; j_gene: TRBJ2-5; v_gene: TRBV29-1; len: 11; CDR3nt: TGCAGCGCCCACGAGGAGGAGACCCAGTACTTC; CDR3aa: CSAHEEETQYF